This TCR beta chain emerged from a study of technical replicates of blood from a few donors (dated by TCRdb to between 2016 and 2019). About this clone itself: The antigen it binds to is not known. No much larger clonotype is one base removed from it; base qualities were not supplied.

The germline V and J ends show losses of 3 bases and 4 bases respectively, and no gene match explains 11 bases of the junction. CDR1 and CDR2 are drawn from the germline V gene: KGHSH, LQKENI. The CDR3 runs 16 amino acids, cysteine and phenylalanine included. Of all the DNA, just the CDR3 is kept, 48 bases in frame from base 1. Receptor libraries were prepared by the immunoSEQ multiplex PCR assay. Not all clones reach the TCRdb copy of this immuneACCESS table, which keeps in-frame sequences only. Checked studies attribute under half of the gap to unresolved V genes and leave the rest unexplained. The sample includes tens of thousands of clones, with about 98% observed a single time. The ten largest clones capture over 0.15% of the sample.

Material: T cells isolated from PBMCs. This TCR was recovered from a human donor in good health. The rearrangement combines TRBV18 with TRBJ2-7, with TRBD1 identical over 8 junction bases. DNA sequence: TGTGCCAGCTCACCGGGCGACAGGGGTACAACTTACGAGCAGTACTTC. Translated, it reads CASSPGDRGTTYEQYF.